This entry lists 30 T cell receptor beta chains sequenced from one sample in a study of CD8 T cells in Susac syndrome. Random hexamers were used to reverse transcribe an amount of about 0.45 to 1 ug RNA. TCRdb reprocessed the immunoSEQ multiplex PCR reads with MiXCR, giving one entry per CDR3 protein. The table has more than 65,000 distinct CDR3 sequences, roughly 94% seen once. Sequencing was done on a sample of CD8+ T cells from PBMCs. These receptors originate from a human donor with multiple sclerosis.

V gene TRBV4-2 combines with J gene TRBJ2-7; D remains unclear. The germline V and J ends were trimmed by 4 bases and 5 bases, with 9 bases remaining between them. The germline V gene encodes CDR1 LGHNA and CDR2 YNFKEQ. This CDR3 region has 12 residues. DNA of the CDR3: TGTGCCAGCAGCCCCTCGGGCGACGAGCAGTACTTC. It yields the protein CASSPSGDEQYF.

The rearrangement uses TRBV27 and TRBJ2-7; D possibly corresponds to TRBD2 (6 bases). Trimming shortened V by 5 bases and J by 6 bases, and 17 bases separated the two germline ends. CDR1 is MNHEY, CDR2 SMNVEV, per germline (reference sequence). There are 14 residues in the CDR3. CDR3 bases: TGTGCCAGCAGTCCCTCTCAGGTCGGGGGCGAGCAGTACTTC. Translation: CASSPSQVGGEQYF.

The chain combines TRBV28 with TRBJ2-5; D not resolved. Trimming took 2 bases from V and 1 from J, leaving 8 bases between them. The germline V gene has CDR1 MDHEN and CDR2 SYDVKM. The CDR3 totals 14 residues. CDR3 DNA: TGTGCCAGCAGTTTAAAAGGCTTCCAAGAGACCCAGTACTTC. Translating it yields CASSLKGFQETQYF.

The rearrangement links TRBV29-1 to TRBJ2-2; D assignment may be TRBD1 or TRBD2 (5 bases each). The CDR3 runs 13 residues. Germline CDR1 and CDR2: SQVTM and ANQGSEA. Here the CDR3 DNA reads TGCAGTGGGGGAAGACAGAACACCGGGGAGCTGTTTTTT. It specifies CSGGRQNTGELFF.

This chain connects TRBV7-9 to TRBJ1-2, with 7 bases fitting TRBD1. V dropped 5 bases and J dropped 1; count of bases not matched to a gene: 4. CDR1 is SEHNR and CDR2 is FQNEAQ in the germline V gene (reference sequence). This CDR3 contains 14 residues. DNA for the CDR3: TGTGCCAGCAGCCCAGGGACAGATAACTATGGCTACACCTTC. Translation: CASSPGTDNYGYTF.

This clonotype was observed a single time. V gene TRBV4-1 combines with J gene TRBJ2-2; D may correspond to TRBD1 or TRBD2 (5 bases each). CDR1 and CDR2 (germline): MGHRA, YSYEKL. This CDR3 is built from 15 residues. V was cut by 4 bases and J by 3 bases, with 12 bases left in between. CDR3 sequence (DNA): TGCGCCAGCAGCCCGGGGCCTTATTACACCGGGGAGCTGTTTTTT. Translation: CASSPGPYYTGELFF.

The J gene is TRBJ2-3, the V gene TRBV15; weak D call: TRBD1 (5 bases). Germline lookup yields CDR1 LNHNV and CDR2 YYDKDF (reference sequence). Trimming left V 5 bases short and J 4 bases short, with 10 bases between. CDR3 length equals 13 residues. CDR3 sequence reads: CATSWTFADTQYF. In DNA, the CDR3 is TGTGCCACCAGCTGGACATTCGCAGATACGCAGTATTTT. Complete variable domain (other parts from reference TRBV15 and TRBJ2-3): DAMVIQNPRYQVTQFGKPVTLSCSQTLNHNVMYWYQQKSSQAPKLLFHYYDKDFNNEADTPDNFQSRRPNTSFCFLDIRSPGLGDTAMYLCATSWTFADTQYFGPGTRLTVL.

The chain is built from TRBV7-3 and TRBJ2-1; possibly TRBD2 for D (5 bases). Trimming took 4 bases from V and 5 from J, leaving 15 bases between them. This CDR3 is 15 amino acids long. Germline CDR1 reads SGHTA; CDR2 reads FQGTGA. The CDR3 DNA sequence: TGTGCCAGCAGCTACTACTATGGGGAGAACAATGAGCAGTTCTTC. It yields the protein CASSYYYGENNEQFF. The variable domain in full, completed from reference TRBV7-3 and TRBJ2-1, reads GAGVSQTPSNKVTEKGKYVELRCDPISGHTALYWYRQSLGQGPEFLIYFQGTGAADDSGLPNDRFFAVRPEGSVSTLKIQRTERGDSAVYLCASSYYYGENNEQFFGPGTRLTVL.

The genes are TRBV7-9 and TRBJ1-1, with TRBD1 matching over 8 bases. Germline CDR1 is SEHNR and CDR2 is FQNEAQ (reference sequence). This CDR3 is 14 amino acids long. Trimming at V came to 4 bases and at J to 6 bases, leaving 7 bases not matched to a gene. The CDR3 DNA sequence: TGTGCCAGCAGCTCGGGACAGGCGGTGTCTGAAGCTTTCTTT. Translated, it gives CASSSGQAVSEAFF. Combining the CDR3 with reference TRBV7-9 and TRBJ1-1 gives the whole variable domain DTGVSQNPRHKITKRGQNVTFRCDPISEHNRLYWYRQTLGQGPEFLTYFQNEAQLEKSRLLSDRFSAERPKGSFSTLEIQRTEQGDSAMYLCASSSGQAVSEAFFGQGTRLTVV.

The J gene is TRBJ1-2, the V gene TRBV29-1, with D uncertain. This CDR3 has 13 residues. Germline loops: CDR1 SQVTM, CDR2 ANQGSEA. The V end was cut by 5 bases, the J end by 7 bases, with 17 bases between. CDR3 bases: TGCAGCGTTCTGGCTGGCTTCGGCGGTGGCTACACCTTC. It encodes CSVLAGFGGGYTF.

The V call is TRBV23-1, the J call TRBJ2-2; 8 positions agree with TRBD1. TRBV23-1 is reported as an ORF; its role is uncertain. The V and J ends lost 7 bases and 4 bases, in that order; junction bases with no gene match: 11. CDR3 length equals 16 residues. Here the CDR3 reads CASTPGTGRRTGELFF. For the CDR3, the DNA is TGCGCCAGCACTCCAGGGACAGGAAGACGCACCGGGGAGCTGTTTTTT.

Notes on this clonotype: Sequence at one end of the junction differs from germline and may be a read error. This chain joins TRBV3-1 and TRBJ1-4; possibly TRBD1 for D (6 bases). The CDR3 loop spans 11 amino acids. Germline values: CDR1 LGHDT, CDR2 YNNKEL (reference sequence). Here the CDR3 reads CASSLEGDRVF. The CDR3, as DNA: TGTGCCAGCAGCCTCGAGGGGGATCGGGTGTTT.

CDR3 sequence: CASSRMDRDLDTQYF. The CDR3 nucleotides read TGTGCCAGCAGCCGAATGGACAGAGACTTGGATACGCAGTATTTT. V usage is TRBV5-4 and J usage is TRBJ2-3; D perhaps matches TRBD1 (6 bases). V lost 4 bases, J lost 6 bases, and 18 bases lay in between. Per germline, CDR1 SGHNT and CDR2 YYREEE (reference sequence). This CDR3 is built from 15 residues.

The chain joins TRBV29-1 to TRBJ2-1; 9 positions agree with TRBD2. Germline CDR1 is SQVTM and CDR2 is ANQGSEA. This CDR3 comprises 13 residues. With 6 bases clipped from V and 6 bases from J, the junction kept 6 bases outside the gene matches. In DNA form, the CDR3 reads TGCAGCGTAGGAGTAGCGGGGGTCAATGAGCAGTTCTTC. It codes for CSVGVAGVNEQFF.

The chain has TRBV7-9 and TRBJ2-7; 9 bases align to TRBD1. CDR1 and CDR2 (germline): SEHNR, FQNEAQ (reference sequence). J gave up 0 bases and V 4 bases, and 4 bases lay outside the gene matches. This CDR3 is built from 15 residues. The CDR3 region is CASSSTGGFSYEQYF. The CDR3 DNA is TGTGCCAGCAGCTCGACAGGGGGGTTCTCCTACGAGCAGTACTTC. Full variable domain (missing parts from reference TRBV7-9 and TRBJ2-7): DTGVSQNPRHKITKRGQNVTFRCDPISEHNRLYWYRQTLGQGPEFLTYFQNEAQLEKSRLLSDRFSAERPKGSFSTLEIQRTEQGDSAMYLCASSSTGGFSYEQYFGPGTRLTVT.

This clonotype was counted a single time. This sequence joins TRBV15 and TRBJ2-3; D is possibly TRBD1 (6 bases). Germline V CDR1 and CDR2: LNHNV, YYDKDF (reference sequence). With 1 base removed from V and 4 bases from J, the gap between germline ends came to 12 bases. The CDR3 is 15 residues long. CDR3 nucleotides: TGTGCCACCAGCAGAGGCTTGACAGGCCCAGATACGCAGTATTTT. Translation: CATSRGLTGPDTQYF.

The chain links TRBV28 to TRBJ2-1; tentative D call: TRBD2 (6 bases). This CDR3 has 15 amino acids. Germline-derived CDR1 and CDR2 are MDHEN and SYDVKM. V was trimmed by 5 bases and J by 2 bases, leaving 13 bases between them. The CDR3 reads CASSEIADPYNEQFF. The CDR3 DNA sequence: TGTGCCAGCAGTGAGATAGCGGACCCCTACAATGAGCAGTTCTTC.

The chain uses TRBV20-1 and TRBJ2-5, with 10 bases lining up with TRBD2. There are 15 residues in the CDR3. CDR1 is DFQATT, CDR2 SNEGSKA, per germline (reference sequence). After removal of 2 bases from V and 1 base from J, the junction contained 4 bases not matched to a gene. The CDR3 region has the DNA TGCAGTGCTAGACTAGCGGGGGAGATCCAAGAGACCCAGTACTTC. It codes for CSARLAGEIQETQYF.

The rearrangement uses TRBV9 and TRBJ1-2; no definite D call. The V gene's germline CDR1 is SGDLS and CDR2 YYNGEE. The CDR3 runs to 13 residues. Deletions cut 4 bases from V and 7 bases from J, with 14 bases between. The CDR3 loop is CASSTASGGGYTF. The CDR3 region has the DNA TGTGCCAGCAGCACAGCGTCGGGAGGTGGCTACACCTTC. Based on the CDR3 plus reference TRBV9 and TRBJ1-2, the full variable domain is DSGVTQTPKHLITATGQRVTLRCSPRSGDLSVYWYQQSLDQGLQFLIQYYNGEERAKGNILERFSAQQFPDLHSELNLSSLELGDSALYFCASSTASGGGYTFGSGTRLTVV.

CDR3 in amino acids: CASSAQTGVGEAFF. CDR3 coding DNA: TGTGCCAGCAGCGCGCAGACAGGGGTGGGTGAAGCTTTCTTT. This chain uses TRBV9 with TRBJ1-1; 8 positions agree with TRBD1. Germline V lookup: CDR1 SGDLS, CDR2 YYNGEE. Trimming at V came to 3 bases and at J to 7 bases, leaving 8 bases not matched to a gene. The CDR3 spans 14 residues.

The chain uses TRBV7-8 and TRBJ2-7; no definite D call. V was pared by 5 bases and J by 0 bases, with 11 bases between. The CDR3 runs 14 residues. Germline lookup yields CDR1 SGHVS and CDR2 FQNEAQ. The CDR3 DNA is TGTGCCAGCAGCGATACTGGAGACTCCTACGAGCAGTACTTC. Its translation is CASSDTGDSYEQYF.

V is TRBV20-1 and J is TRBJ1-1; D remains unclear. The CDR3 contains 11 residues. Germline V gene lookup returns CDR1 DFQATT and CDR2 SNEGSKA (reference sequence). With 2 bases removed from V and 1 base from J, the gap between germline ends came to 2 bases. The CDR3 loop reads CSARQNTEAFF. CDR3 coding DNA: TGCAGTGCTAGACAGAACACTGAAGCTTTCTTT.

The chain couples TRBV27 to TRBJ2-7; 10 nucleotides align to TRBD1. Germline lookup yields CDR1 MNHEY and CDR2 SMNVEV (reference sequence). The CDR3 spans 16 residues. The V segment lost 3 bases and the J segment 6 bases; nucleotides outside the gene matches: 11. The CDR3 is CASSLSSRDRGPEQYF. CDR3 DNA: TGTGCCAGCAGTTTGTCTAGCCGGGACAGGGGACCCGAGCAGTACTTC.

This sequence joins TRBV7-9 and TRBJ2-7; D is uncertain. V lost 4 bases to trimming and J lost 3 bases, with 10 bases between them. The germline V gene has CDR1 SEHNR and CDR2 FQNEAQ (reference sequence). The CDR3 runs 13 residues. The CDR3 bases are TGTGCCAGCAGCTCTAACCAGGACTACGAGCAGTACTTC. Translated, it gives CASSSNQDYEQYF.

In DNA form, the CDR3 reads TGTGCCAGCACCCGGTTGGGGGTACAGGGGGTACGGTTCGGCAATGAGCAGTTCTTC. The encoded protein is CASTRLGVQGVRFGNEQFF. The rearrangement uses TRBV27 and TRBJ2-1; 8 bases match TRBD1. This CDR3 has 19 residues. The ends lost 7 bases at V and 6 bases at J; junction bases unmatched: 23. Germline values: CDR1 MNHEY, CDR2 SMNVEV (reference sequence).

The J gene is TRBJ2-3, the V gene TRBV25-1, with 8 bases identical to TRBD1. CDR3 length equals 14 residues. Germline V CDR1 and CDR2: MGHDK, SYGVNS. With 3 bases clipped from V and 4 bases from J, the junction kept 3 bases outside the gene matches. CDR3 protein: CASSDRQGSDTQYF. In nucleotides, the CDR3 is TGTGCCAGCAGTGACAGACAGGGGTCAGATACGCAGTATTTT.

The chain combines TRBV24-1 with TRBJ2-1; D is unclear. The germline CDR1 and CDR2 sequences are KGHDR and SFDVKD. V lost 1 base, J lost 5 bases, and 11 bases lay in between. This CDR3 comprises 15 residues. Here the CDR3 reads CATSDLSYRDNEQFF. DNA for the CDR3: TGTGCCACCAGTGATTTATCGTACCGTGACAATGAGCAGTTCTTC.

The J gene is TRBJ2-3, the V gene TRBV7-2, with D possibly matching TRBD1 (6 bases). Between the trimmed V and J ends, which lost 6 bases and 4 bases, there was a span of 14 bases. Per the germline V gene, CDR1 is SGHTA and CDR2 is FQGNSA. The CDR3 is made up of 14 amino acids. The CDR3 DNA is TGTGCCAGCAGTCGAGGGGGTTACGCAGATACGCAGTATTTT. As protein: CASSRGGYADTQYF.

This clonotype has a single count. This rearrangement joins TRBV6-5 to TRBJ2-1; 8 bases align to TRBD1. V shed 2 bases, J shed 3 bases, and the junction held 6 bases outside the gene matches. Germline loops: CDR1 MNHEY, CDR2 SVGAGI. The CDR3 consists of 16 residues. Written as DNA, the CDR3 is TGTGCCAGCAGTTACGGGCAGGGGGCGAGCTACAATGAGCAGTTCTTC. Protein product: CASSYGQGASYNEQFF.

V usage is TRBV7-9 and J usage is TRBJ2-1; no clear D gene. The CDR3 is 12 residues long. CDR1 is SEHNR, CDR2 FQNEAQ, per germline (reference sequence). The V and J ends lost 4 bases and 8 bases respectively, with 9 bases between them. Here the CDR3 reads CASSSGWDEQFF. CDR3 in DNA: TGTGCCAGCAGCTCAGGATGGGATGAGCAGTTCTTC. The variable domain in full, with the rest retrieved from reference TRBV7-9 and TRBJ2-1, is DTGVSQNPRHKITKRGQNVTFRCDPISEHNRLYWYRQTLGQGPEFLTYFQNEAQLEKSRLLSDRFSAERPKGSFSTLEIQRTEQGDSAMYLCASSSGWDEQFFGPGTRLTVL.